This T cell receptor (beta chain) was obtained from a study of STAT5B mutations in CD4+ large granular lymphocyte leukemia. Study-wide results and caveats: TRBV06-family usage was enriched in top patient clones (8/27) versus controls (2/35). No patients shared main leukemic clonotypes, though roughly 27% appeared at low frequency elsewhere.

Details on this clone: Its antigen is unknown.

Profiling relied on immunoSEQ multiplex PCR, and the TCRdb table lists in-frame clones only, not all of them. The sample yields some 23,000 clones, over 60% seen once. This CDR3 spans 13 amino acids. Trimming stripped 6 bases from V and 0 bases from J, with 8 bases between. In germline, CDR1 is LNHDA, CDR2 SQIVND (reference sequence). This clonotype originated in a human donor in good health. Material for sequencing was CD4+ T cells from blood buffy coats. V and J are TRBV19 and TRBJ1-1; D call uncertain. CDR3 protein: CASSTWLNTEAFF. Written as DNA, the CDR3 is TGTGCCAGTAGCACATGGCTGAACACTGAAGCTTTCTTT. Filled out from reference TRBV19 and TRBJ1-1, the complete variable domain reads DGGITQSPKYLFRKEGQNVTLSCEQNLNHDAMYWYRQDPGQGLRLIYYSQIVNDFQKGDIAEGYSVSREKKESFPLTVTSAQKNPTAFYLCASSTWLNTEAFFGQGTRLTVV.